The rows below give T cell receptor beta chains drawn from one sample of a study of control samples from healthy donors and cancer patients. Measured with immunoSEQ multiplex PCR; TCRdb has only the in-frame clones, and not every one. This table has around 200,000 clones, approximately 95% appearing once. The sample comprised blood. The receptors were sampled from a man aged 18 to 30 in good health. Both conserved end residues are part of each CDR3.

>TRBJ1-1|TRBV5-1
CASSLAENTEAFF
>TRBJ1-6|TRBV14
CASSQEEGFYNSPLHF
>TRBJ2-7|TRBV5-1
CASSFTSLYEQYF
>TRBJ1-1|TRBV5-6
CASSLVPGTWASTEAFF
>TRBJ2-1|TRBV7-3
CASSLSSGSSYNEQFF
>TRBJ2-3|TRBV5-4
CASSSLTPAPDTQYF
>TRBJ2-2|TRBV11-2
CASSFTGTGSGELFF
>TRBJ1-1|TRBV27
CASSLQGPFEAFF
>TRBJ2-1|TRBV5-1
CASSLGGTANYNEQFF
>TRBJ1-5|TRBV5-4
CASSLPVNQPQHF
>TRBJ2-1|TRBV6-5
CASSRDLEQFF
>TRBJ1-6|TRBV2
CASSRGVRDNSPLHF
>TRBJ1-2|TRBV9
CASTPPRGPPEHYGYTF
>TRBJ2-7|TRBV19
CASSSLLGSYEQYF
>TRBJ1-4|TRBV5-6
CASSLSGTNEKLFF
>TRBJ1-6|TRBV18
CASSPGQGFNSPLHF
>TRBJ2-1|TRBV7-8
CASSWGLVGNEQFF
>TRBJ1-1|TRBV7-8
CASSLGSGGLRNTEAFF
>TRBJ1-2|TRBV24-1
CATSDGHYGYTF
>TRBJ1-2|TRBV6-6
CASIFDSANYGYTF
>TRBJ2-2|TRBV14
CASSQDRGGPGGELFF
>TRBJ1-2|TRBV2
CASTYREYGYTF
>TRBJ2-5|TRBV20-1
CSASGGTGQETQYF
>TRBJ2-1|TRBV28
CASSFGEHEQFF
>TRBJ2-3|TRBV6-5
CASRPTGTETDTQYF
>TRBJ2-1|TRBV7-3
CASSPSPTSLYEQFF
>TRBJ2-3|TRBV4-1
CASSQEGGGLGDTQYF
>TRBJ1-6|TRBV13
CASSSRVAGNGSPLHF
>TRBJ2-7|TRBV24-1
CATSDPQRGTSLHHYEQYF
>TRBJ2-7|TRBV5-6
CASSLLAGGPYEQYF
>TRBJ2-5|TRBV5-5
CASSLAGRETQYF
>TRBJ1-1|TRBV14
CASSHLPGRGMNTEAFF
>TRBJ1-4|TRBV5-1
CASRSGTGDEKLFF
>TRBJ2-7|TRBV5-1
CASSFTSGVHEQYF
>TRBJ1-3|TRBV5-5
CASSLGQINTIYF
>TRBJ2-2|TRBV7-3
CASSLLGTGELFF
>TRBJ2-1|TRBV3-1/TRBV3-2
CASSQYWRGVTVNEQFF
>TRBJ2-3|TRBV24-1
CATSDRGGKEDTQYF
>TRBJ1-5|TRBV24-1
CATSDSHPGISAAQHF
>TRBJ1-6|TRBV6-1
CASSDLRAINSPLHF
>TRBJ1-2|TRBV18
CASSPRTGEGYGYTF
>TRBJ1-6|TRBV11-2
CASSFTLFAGAASPLHF
>TRBJ2-2|TRBV5-1
CASSPRGGDTGELFF
>TRBJ1-1|TRBV30
CAWGDRNTEAFF
>TRBJ1-6|TRBV5-1
CASHRQGGNSPLHF
>TRBJ2-2|TRBV18
CASSAGQGTGELFF
>TRBJ2-2|TRBV5-1
CASSLSRMNTGELFF
>TRBJ2-5|TRBV6-6
CASSSGGETQYF
>TRBJ2-5|TRBV11-1
CASSLGLQETQYF
>TRBJ2-1|TRBV27
CASSLYRDSNEQFF
>TRBJ1-1|TRBV18
CASSPQGKDTEAFF
>TRBJ1-2|TRBV30
CAWSVTGVIYGYTF
>TRBJ2-5|TRBV12-3/TRBV12-4
CASSLTSGETQYF
>TRBJ2-3|TRBV5-8
CASSFRGQPPDTQYF